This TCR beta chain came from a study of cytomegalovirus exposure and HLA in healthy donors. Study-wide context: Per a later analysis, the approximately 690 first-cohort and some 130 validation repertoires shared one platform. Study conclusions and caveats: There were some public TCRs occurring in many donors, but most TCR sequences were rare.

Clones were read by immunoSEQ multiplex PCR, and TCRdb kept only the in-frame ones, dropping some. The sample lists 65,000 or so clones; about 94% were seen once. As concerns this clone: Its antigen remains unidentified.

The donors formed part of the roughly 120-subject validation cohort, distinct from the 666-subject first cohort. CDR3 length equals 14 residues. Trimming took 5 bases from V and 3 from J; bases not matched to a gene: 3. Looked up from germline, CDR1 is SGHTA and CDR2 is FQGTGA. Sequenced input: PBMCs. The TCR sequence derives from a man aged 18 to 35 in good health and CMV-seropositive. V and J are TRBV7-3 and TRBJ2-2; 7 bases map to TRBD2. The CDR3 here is CASSASGYTGELFF. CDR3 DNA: TGTGCCAGCAGCGCTAGCGGATACACCGGGGAGCTGTTTTTT.